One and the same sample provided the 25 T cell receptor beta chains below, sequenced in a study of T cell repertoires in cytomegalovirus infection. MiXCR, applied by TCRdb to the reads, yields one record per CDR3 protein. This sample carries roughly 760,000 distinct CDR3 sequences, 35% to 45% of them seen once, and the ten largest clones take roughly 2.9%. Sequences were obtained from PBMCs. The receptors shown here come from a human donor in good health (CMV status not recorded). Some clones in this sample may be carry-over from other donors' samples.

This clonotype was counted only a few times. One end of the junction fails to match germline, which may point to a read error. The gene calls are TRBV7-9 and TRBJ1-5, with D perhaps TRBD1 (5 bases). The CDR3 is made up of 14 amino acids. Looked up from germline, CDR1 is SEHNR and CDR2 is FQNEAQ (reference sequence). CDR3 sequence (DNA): TGTGCCAGCGCCGACCCCGGGACGGATCATCCCCAGCATTTT. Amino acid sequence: CASADPGTDHPQHF.

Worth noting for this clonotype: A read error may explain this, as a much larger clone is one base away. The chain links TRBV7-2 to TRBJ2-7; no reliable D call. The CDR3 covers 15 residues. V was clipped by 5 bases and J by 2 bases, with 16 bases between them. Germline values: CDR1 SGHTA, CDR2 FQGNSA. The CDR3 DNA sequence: TGTGCCAGCAGCGCCCGAACGAGTGTCACCTACGAGCAGTACTTC. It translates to CASSARTSVTYEQYF.

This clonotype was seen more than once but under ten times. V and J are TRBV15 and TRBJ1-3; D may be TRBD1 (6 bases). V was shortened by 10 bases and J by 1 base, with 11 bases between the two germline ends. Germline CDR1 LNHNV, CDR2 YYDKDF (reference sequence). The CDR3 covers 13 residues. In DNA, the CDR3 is TGTGCCAGGCAGGGGAAGTCTGGAAACACCATATATTTT. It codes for CARQGKSGNTIYF.

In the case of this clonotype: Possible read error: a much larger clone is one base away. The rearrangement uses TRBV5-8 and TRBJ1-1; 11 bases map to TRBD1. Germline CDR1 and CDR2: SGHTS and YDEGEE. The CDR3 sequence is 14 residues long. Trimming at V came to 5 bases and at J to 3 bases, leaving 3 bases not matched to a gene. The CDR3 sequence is CASRPGQGDTEAFF. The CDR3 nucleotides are TGTGCCAGCAGACCGGGACAGGGGGACACTGAAGCTTTCTTT.

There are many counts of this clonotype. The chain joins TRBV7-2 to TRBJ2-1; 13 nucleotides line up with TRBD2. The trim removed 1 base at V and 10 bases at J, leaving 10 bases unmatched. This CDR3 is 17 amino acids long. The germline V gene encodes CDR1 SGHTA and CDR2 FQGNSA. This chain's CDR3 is CASSLGTSGSTRPEQFF. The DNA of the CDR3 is TGTGCCAGCAGCTTAGGGACTAGCGGGAGCACCCGCCCGGAGCAGTTCTTC.

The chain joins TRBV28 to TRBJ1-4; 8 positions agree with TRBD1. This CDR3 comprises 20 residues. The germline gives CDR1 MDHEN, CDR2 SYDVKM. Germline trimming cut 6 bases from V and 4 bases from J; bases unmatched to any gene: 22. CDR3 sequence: CASSSYRGGQGEGRNEKLFF. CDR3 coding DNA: TGTGCCAGCAGCTCTTATCGGGGAGGACAGGGAGAGGGCCGTAATGAAAAACTGTTTTTT.

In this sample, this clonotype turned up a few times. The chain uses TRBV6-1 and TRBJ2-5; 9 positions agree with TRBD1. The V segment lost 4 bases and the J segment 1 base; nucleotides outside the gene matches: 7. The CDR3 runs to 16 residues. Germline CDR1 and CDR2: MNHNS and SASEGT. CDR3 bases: TGTGCCAGCAGTGTAAGACAGGGGGGGGTCCAAGAGACCCAGTACTTC. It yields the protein CASSVRQGGVQETQYF.

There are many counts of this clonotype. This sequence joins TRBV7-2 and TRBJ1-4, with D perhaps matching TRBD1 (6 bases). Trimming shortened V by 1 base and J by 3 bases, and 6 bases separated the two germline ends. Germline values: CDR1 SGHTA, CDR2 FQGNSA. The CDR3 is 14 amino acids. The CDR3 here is CASSLDRANEKLFF. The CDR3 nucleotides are TGTGCCAGCAGCTTAGACAGGGCTAATGAAAAACTGTTTTTT.

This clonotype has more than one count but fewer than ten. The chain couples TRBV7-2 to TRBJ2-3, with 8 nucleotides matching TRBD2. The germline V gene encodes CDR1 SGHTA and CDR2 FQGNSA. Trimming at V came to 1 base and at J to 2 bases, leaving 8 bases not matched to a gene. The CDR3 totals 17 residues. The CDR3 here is CASSLGLLAGITDTQYF. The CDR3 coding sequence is TGTGCCAGCAGCTTAGGCCTTCTAGCGGGTATCACAGATACGCAGTATTTT.

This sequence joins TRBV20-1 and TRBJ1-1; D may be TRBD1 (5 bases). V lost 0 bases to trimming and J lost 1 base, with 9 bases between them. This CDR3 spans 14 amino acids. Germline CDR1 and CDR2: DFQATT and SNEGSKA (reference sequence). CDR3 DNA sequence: TGCAGTGCTAGAGATAGCGGGGGGAACACTGAAGCTTTCTTT. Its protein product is CSARDSGGNTEAFF.

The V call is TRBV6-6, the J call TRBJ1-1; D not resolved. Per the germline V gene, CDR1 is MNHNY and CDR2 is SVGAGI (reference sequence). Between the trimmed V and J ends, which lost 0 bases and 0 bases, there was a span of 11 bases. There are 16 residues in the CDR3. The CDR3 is CASSYSAELMNTEAFF. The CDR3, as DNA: TGTGCCAGCAGTTACTCGGCAGAGCTTATGAACACTGAAGCTTTCTTT.

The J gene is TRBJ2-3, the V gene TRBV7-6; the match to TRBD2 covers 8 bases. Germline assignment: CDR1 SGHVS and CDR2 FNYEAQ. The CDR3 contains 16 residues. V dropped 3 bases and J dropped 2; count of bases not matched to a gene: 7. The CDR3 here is CASSFRSGEHTDTQYF. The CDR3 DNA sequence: TGTGCCAGCAGCTTCCGTAGCGGGGAGCACACAGATACGCAGTATTTT.

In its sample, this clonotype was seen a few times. CDR3 in amino acids: CASSQEVDSYDEQYF. The CDR3 coding sequence is TGCGCCAGCAGCCAAGAAGTGGATTCCTACGACGAGCAGTACTTC. V is TRBV4-1 and J is TRBJ2-7; D gene uncertain. CDR3 length equals 15 residues. Germline loops: CDR1 MGHRA, CDR2 YSYEKL. V was cut by 0 bases and J by 5 bases, with 14 bases left in between.

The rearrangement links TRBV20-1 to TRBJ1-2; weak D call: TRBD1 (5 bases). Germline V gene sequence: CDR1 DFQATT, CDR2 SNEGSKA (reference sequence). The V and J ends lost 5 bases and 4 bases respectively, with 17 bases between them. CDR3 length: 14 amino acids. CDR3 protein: CSAALGGIGYGYTF. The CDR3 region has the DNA TGCAGTGCTGCCCTTGGGGGTATAGGCTATGGCTACACCTTC.

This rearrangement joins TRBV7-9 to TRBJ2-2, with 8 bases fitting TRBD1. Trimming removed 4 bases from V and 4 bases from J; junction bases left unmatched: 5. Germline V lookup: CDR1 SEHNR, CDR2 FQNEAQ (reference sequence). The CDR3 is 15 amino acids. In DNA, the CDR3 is TGTGCCAGCAGCTCCAGACAGGGGAGCACCGGGGAGCTGTTTTTT. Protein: CASSSRQGSTGELFF.

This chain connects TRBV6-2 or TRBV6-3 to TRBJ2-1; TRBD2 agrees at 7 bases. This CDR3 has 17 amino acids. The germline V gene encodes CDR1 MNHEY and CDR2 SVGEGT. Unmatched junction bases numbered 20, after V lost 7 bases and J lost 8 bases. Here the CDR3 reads CASKKGEGRGSVYEQFF. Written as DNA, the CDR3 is TGTGCCAGCAAAAAAGGAGAGGGGAGGGGATCTGTCTATGAGCAGTTCTTC.

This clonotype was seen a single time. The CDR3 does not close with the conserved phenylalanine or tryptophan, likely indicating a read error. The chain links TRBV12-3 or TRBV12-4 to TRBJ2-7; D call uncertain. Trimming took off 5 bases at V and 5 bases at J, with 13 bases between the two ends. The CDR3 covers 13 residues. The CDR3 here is CASSRQAGDEQYL. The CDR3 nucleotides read TGTGCCAGCAGTAGGCAGGCTGGAGACGAGCAGTACTTA.

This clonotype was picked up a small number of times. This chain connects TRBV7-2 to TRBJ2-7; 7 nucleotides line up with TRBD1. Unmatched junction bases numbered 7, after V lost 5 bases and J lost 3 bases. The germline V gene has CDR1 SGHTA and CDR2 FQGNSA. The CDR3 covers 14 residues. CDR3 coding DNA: TGTGCCAGCAGCCGGGACAGTTTTTACTACGAGCAGTACTTC. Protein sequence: CASSRDSFYYEQYF.

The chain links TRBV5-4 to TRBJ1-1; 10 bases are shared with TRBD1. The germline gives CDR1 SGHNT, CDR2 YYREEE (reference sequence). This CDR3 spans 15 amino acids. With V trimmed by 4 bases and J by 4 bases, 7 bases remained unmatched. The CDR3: CASSGDRGRITEAFF. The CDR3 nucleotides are TGTGCCAGCAGCGGGGACAGGGGACGGATCACTGAAGCTTTCTTT. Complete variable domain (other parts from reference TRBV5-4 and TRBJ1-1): ETGVTQSPTHLIKTRGQQVTLRCSSQSGHNTVSWYQQALGQGPQFIFQYYREEENGRGNFPPRFSGLQFPNYSSELNVNALELDDSALYLCASSGDRGRITEAFFGQGTRLTVV.

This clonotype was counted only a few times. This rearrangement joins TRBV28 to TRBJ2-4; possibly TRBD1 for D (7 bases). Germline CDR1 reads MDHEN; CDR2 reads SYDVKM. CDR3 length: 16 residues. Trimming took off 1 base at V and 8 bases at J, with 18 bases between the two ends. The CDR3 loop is CASSLSGRGDVDIQYF. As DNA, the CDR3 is TGTGCCAGCAGTTTATCAGGCAGGGGGGACGTGGACATTCAGTACTTC. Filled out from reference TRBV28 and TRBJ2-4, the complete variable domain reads DVKVTQSSRYLVKRTGEKVFLECVQDMDHENMFWYRQDPGLGLRLIYFSYDVKMKEKGDIPEGYSVSREKKERFSLILESASTNQTSMYLCASSLSGRGDVDIQYFGAGTRLSVL.

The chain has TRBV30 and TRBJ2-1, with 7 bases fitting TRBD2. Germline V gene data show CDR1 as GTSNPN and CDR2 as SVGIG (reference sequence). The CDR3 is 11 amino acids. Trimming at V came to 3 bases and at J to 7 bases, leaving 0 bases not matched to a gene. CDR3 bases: TGTGCCTGGAGGGGAGGGAATGAGCAGTTCTTC. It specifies CAWRGGNEQFF.

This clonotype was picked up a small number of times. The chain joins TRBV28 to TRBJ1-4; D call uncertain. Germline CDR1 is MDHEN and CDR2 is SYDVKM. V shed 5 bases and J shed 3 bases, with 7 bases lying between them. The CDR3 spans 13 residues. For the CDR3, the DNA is TGTGCCAGCAGTAGCACAGCTAATGAAAAACTGTTTTTT. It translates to CASSSTANEKLFF.

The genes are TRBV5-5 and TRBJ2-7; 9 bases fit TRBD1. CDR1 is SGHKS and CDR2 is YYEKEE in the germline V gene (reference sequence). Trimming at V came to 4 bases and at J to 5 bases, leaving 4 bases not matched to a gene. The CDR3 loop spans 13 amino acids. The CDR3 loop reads CASSRTGEDEQYF. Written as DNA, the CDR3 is TGTGCCAGCAGCCGGACAGGGGAGGACGAGCAGTACTTC.

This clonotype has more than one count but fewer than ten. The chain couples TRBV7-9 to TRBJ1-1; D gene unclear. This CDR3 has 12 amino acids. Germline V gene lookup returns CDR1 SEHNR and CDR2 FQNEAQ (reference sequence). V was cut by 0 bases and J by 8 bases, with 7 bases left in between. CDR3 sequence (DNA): TGTGCCAGCAGCTTAGCCGTAGGAGAAGCTTTCTTT. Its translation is CASSLAVGEAFF. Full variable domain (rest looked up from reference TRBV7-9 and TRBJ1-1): DTGVSQNPRHKITKRGQNVTFRCDPISEHNRLYWYRQTLGQGPEFLTYFQNEAQLEKSRLLSDRFSAERPKGSFSTLEIQRTEQGDSAMYLCASSLAVGEAFFGQGTRLTVV.

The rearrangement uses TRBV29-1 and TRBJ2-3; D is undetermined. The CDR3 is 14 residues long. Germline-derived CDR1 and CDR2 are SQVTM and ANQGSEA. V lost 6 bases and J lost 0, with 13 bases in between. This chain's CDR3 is CSVVVGGSTDTQYF. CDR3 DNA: TGCAGCGTCGTAGTGGGCGGAAGCACAGATACGCAGTATTTT.